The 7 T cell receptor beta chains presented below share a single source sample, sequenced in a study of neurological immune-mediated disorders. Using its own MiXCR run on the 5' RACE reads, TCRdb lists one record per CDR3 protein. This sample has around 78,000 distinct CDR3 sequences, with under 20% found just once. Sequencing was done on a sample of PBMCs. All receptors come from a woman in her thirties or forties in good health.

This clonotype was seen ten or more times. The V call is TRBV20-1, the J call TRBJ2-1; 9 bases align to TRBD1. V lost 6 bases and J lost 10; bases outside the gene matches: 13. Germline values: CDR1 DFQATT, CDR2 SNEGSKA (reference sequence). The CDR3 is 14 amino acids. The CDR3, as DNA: TGCAGTGCGCTGTCTGGACAGGGGCTGGGGGAGCAGTTCTTC. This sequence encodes CSALSGQGLGEQFF.

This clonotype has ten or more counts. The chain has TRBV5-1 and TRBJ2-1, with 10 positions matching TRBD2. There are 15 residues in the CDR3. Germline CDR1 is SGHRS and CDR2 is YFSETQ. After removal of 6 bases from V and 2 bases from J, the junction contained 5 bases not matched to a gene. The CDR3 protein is CASKSGGAAYNEQFF. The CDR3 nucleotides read TGCGCCAGCAAGAGCGGGGGGGCGGCCTACAATGAGCAGTTCTTC.

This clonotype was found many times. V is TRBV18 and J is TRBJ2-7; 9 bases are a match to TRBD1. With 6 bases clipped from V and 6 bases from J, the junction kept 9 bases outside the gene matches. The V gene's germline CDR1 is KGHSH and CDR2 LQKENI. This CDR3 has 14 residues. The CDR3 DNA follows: TGTGCCAGCTCCACAAGGGACAGGGAAACCGAGCAGTACTTC. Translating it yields CASSTRDRETEQYF.

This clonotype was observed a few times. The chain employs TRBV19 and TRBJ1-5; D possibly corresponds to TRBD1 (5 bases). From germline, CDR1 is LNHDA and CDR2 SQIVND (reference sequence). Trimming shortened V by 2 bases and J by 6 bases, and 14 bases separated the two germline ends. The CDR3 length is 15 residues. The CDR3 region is CASSIISGSTQPQHF. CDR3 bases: TGTGCCAGTAGTATAATATCAGGGTCAACTCAGCCCCAGCATTTT. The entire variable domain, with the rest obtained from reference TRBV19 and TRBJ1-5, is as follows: DGGITQSPKYLFRKEGQNVTLSCEQNLNHDAMYWYRQDPGQGLRLIYYSQIVNDFQKGDIAEGYSVSREKKESFPLTVTSAQKNPTAFYLCASSIISGSTQPQHFGDGTRLSIL.

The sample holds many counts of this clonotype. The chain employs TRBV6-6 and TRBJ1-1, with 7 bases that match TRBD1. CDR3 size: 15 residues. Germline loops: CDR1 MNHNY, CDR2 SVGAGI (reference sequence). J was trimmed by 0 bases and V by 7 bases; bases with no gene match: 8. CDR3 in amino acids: CASTRTGDMNTEAFF. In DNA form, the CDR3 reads TGTGCCAGCACCAGGACAGGAGATATGAACACTGAAGCTTTCTTT.

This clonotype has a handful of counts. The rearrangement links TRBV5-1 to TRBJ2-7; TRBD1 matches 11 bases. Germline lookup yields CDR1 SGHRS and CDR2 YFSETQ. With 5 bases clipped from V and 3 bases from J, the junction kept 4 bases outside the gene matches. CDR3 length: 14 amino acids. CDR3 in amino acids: CASRVGTGGYEQYF. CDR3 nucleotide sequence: TGCGCCAGCAGAGTCGGGACAGGGGGCTACGAGCAGTACTTC.

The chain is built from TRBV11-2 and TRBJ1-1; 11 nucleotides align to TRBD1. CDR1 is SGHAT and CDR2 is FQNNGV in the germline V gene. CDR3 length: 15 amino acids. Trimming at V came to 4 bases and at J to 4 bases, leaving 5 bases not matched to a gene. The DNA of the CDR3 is TGTGCCAGCAGCTCACCCGGGACAGGGGGCACTGAAGCTTTCTTT. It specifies CASSSPGTGGTEAFF.